These T cell receptor beta chains were read from a single sample in a study of cytomegalovirus exposure and HLA in healthy donors. Sequencing was performed with immunoSEQ multiplex PCR; in TCRdb, only in-frame clones are kept and a portion is missing. The table records about 160,000 clones, about 88% of them present only once. Sequencing input: PBMCs. These receptors came from a woman aged 18-29 years in good health and CMV-seronegative. Both conserved end residues are part of each CDR3. The order of the fields is J gene, V gene, D gene, clone size, CDR3 protein, CDR3 DNA. A D gene is named only where the DNA matches it firmly. For some rows the clone size is stated as once, few or many, or as a class when expanded; others skip it.

>TRBJ1-2|TRBV5-1|.|.
CASSLGPTYGYTF
TGCGCCAGCAGCTTGGGCCCTACCTATGGCTACACCTTC
>TRBJ1-1|TRBV5-1|.|.
CASQVARDTEAFF
TGCGCCAGCCAAGTAGCCCGGGACACTGAAGCTTTCTTT
>TRBJ2-7|TRBV6-5|.|once
CASRRDSRLDYEQYF
TGTGCCAGCAGGAGAGACAGCAGGCTCGACTACGAGCAGTACTTC
>TRBJ1-5|TRBV7-9|.|.
CASSFAGTMATYSNQPQHF
TGTGCCAGCAGCTTTGCCGGGACAATGGCCACATATAGCAATCAGCCCCAGCATTTT
>TRBJ1-2|TRBV6-1|.|once
CASSEKGANYGYTF
TGTGCCAGCAGTGAAAAGGGGGCTAACTATGGCTACACCTTC
>TRBJ1-2|TRBV5-4|.|.
CASSLAGISGYTF
TGTGCCAGCAGCTTGGCGGGAATAAGCGGCTACACCTTC
>TRBJ2-1|TRBV27|TRBD2|.
CASSLILAGGPGRQFF
TGTGCCAGCAGTCTGATACTAGCGGGGGGGCCTGGCCGGCAGTTCTTC
>TRBJ2-5|TRBV6-5|TRBD2|.
CASSYSGGSRETQYF
TGTGCCAGCAGTTACTCGGGCGGGAGTAGGGAGACCCAGTACTTC
>TRBJ1-2|TRBV4-3|TRBD1|.
CASSPGGGIGGYTF
TGCGCCAGCAGCCCGGGAGGGGGCATAGGCGGCTACACCTTC
>TRBJ1-5|TRBV29-1|.|.
CSVVAGNNQPQHF
TGCAGCGTTGTAGCAGGGAACAATCAGCCCCAGCATTTT
>TRBJ1-3|TRBV6-1|.|.
CASSSSRGNTIYF
TGTGCCAGCAGTTCCTCGAGGGGAAACACCATATATTTT
>TRBJ2-1|TRBV4-3|TRBD1|few
CASSQDIGQGAGEQFF
TGCGCCAGCAGCCAAGATATTGGACAGGGGGCCGGAGAGCAGTTCTTC
>TRBJ1-2|TRBV27|.|.
CASRLLQGGGGGYTF
TGTGCCAGCAGGCTCCTACAGGGAGGCGGGGGGGGCTACACCTTC
>TRBJ2-7|TRBV5-6|.|.
CASSLWAGEITYEQYF
TGTGCCAGCAGCTTGTGGGCCGGGGAAATAACCTACGAGCAGTACTTC
>TRBJ2-2|TRBV2|TRBD1|.
CASRQGLNTGELFF
TGTGCCAGCAGACAGGGGCTTAACACCGGGGAGCTGTTTTTT
>TRBJ1-1|TRBV6-5|TRBD1|.
CASRDRDNTEAFF
TGTGCCAGCAGGGACAGGGATAACACTGAAGCTTTCTTT
>TRBJ2-3|TRBV20-1|TRBD2|.
CSAAGADTQYF
TGCAGTGCTGCGGGGGCAGATACGCAGTATTTT
>TRBJ2-1|TRBV7-8|TRBD2|.
CASSPAGVAGVNEQFF
TGTGCCAGCAGCCCCGCCGGGGTAGCGGGAGTAAATGAGCAGTTCTTC
>TRBJ2-7|TRBV29-1|.|.
CSVEVGGGQYF
TGCAGCGTTGAAGTGGGCGGAGGGCAGTACTTC
>TRBJ1-2|TRBV6-5|.|.
CASSYSSGVSGYTF
TGTGCCAGCAGTTACTCATCAGGGGTAAGCGGCTACACCTTC
>TRBJ2-7|TRBV6-1|TRBD1|.
CASSGKGQAFSYEQYF
TGTGCCAGCAGTGGGAAGGGACAGGCCTTCTCCTACGAGCAGTACTTC
>TRBJ2-2|TRBV5-1|.|few
CASSLATGPGELFF
TGCGCCAGCAGCTTGGCGACAGGCCCCGGGGAGCTGTTTTTT
>TRBJ2-7|TRBV19|.|.
CASSIDEDRYEQYF
TGTGCCAGTAGTATAGATGAGGACAGATACGAGCAGTACTTC
>TRBJ1-2|TRBV2|.|.
CASSTGSSNYGYTF
TGTGCCAGCAGTACAGGGTCTTCGAACTATGGCTACACCTTC
>TRBJ2-4|TRBV6-1|TRBD1|.
CASSGEYRGLGIQYF
TGTGCCAGCAGTGGGGAGTACAGGGGGCTGGGCATTCAGTACTTC
>TRBJ1-6|TRBV5-1|.|.
CASSFRGSNSPLHF
TGCGCCAGCAGCTTTAGGGGATCGAATTCACCCCTCCACTTT
>TRBJ1-2|TRBV7-3|TRBD1|.
CASSLEGPDRCEYGYTF
TGTGCCAGCAGCTTAGAGGGCCCGGACAGGTGCGAATATGGCTACACCTTC
>TRBJ1-5|TRBV6-5|TRBD1|.
CASRGGQGTNQPQHF
TGTGCCAGCAGGGGGGGACAGGGCACCAATCAGCCCCAGCATTTT
>TRBJ1-2|TRBV9|TRBD1|.
CASSVGTGYGYTF
TGTGCCAGCAGCGTCGGGACAGGCTATGGCTACACCTTC
>TRBJ2-1|TRBV5-4|.|once
CATGGLNNEQFF
TGTGCCACCGGTGGACTGAACAATGAGCAGTTCTTC
>TRBJ1-5|TRBV27|.|.
CASSLRGEGQPQHF
TGTGCCAGCAGTTTACGGGGGGAGGGACAGCCCCAGCATTTT
>TRBJ1-5|TRBV6-1|.|.
CASSVEQNFYQPQHF
TGTGCCAGCAGTGTAGAACAGAACTTCTATCAGCCCCAGCATTTT
>TRBJ2-6|TRBV23-1|.|.
CASSQFSRQAHSGANVLTF
TGCGCCAGCAGTCAATTCTCCAGACAGGCTCACTCTGGGGCCAACGTCCTGACTTTC